Each of the 32 T cell receptor beta chains below was sequenced from the same sample in a study of T-cell reconstitution after alpha-beta-depleted transplantation in children. Preparation of the TCRbeta library was carried out with unique molecular identifiers. TCRdb processed the PCR reads anew with MiXCR; each CDR3 protein has one entry. There are hundreds of thousands of distinct CDR3 sequences in the sample; about a tenth occur only once, and 28% lies in the top ten. The sequencing used PBMCs, collected before TCRalphabeta/CD19-depleted stem cell transplant. These TCRs come from a child less than two years old with acute myeloid leukemia, due to receive a stem cell transplant.

The sample holds many counts of this clonotype. The V call is TRBV29-1, the J call TRBJ2-7; 9 bases agree with TRBD1. This CDR3 is built from 14 residues. V lost 3 bases, J lost 6 bases, and 9 bases stayed unmatched. Germline V gene lookup returns CDR1 SQVTM and CDR2 ANQGSEA. CDR3 sequence reads: CSVDVPDRGFEQYF. The CDR3 DNA is TGCAGCGTTGACGTACCGGACAGGGGATTCGAGCAGTACTTC.

Comments on this clonotype: Mismatch with germline at one junction end may stem from a read error. This rearrangement joins TRBV9 to TRBJ1-2; tentatively, D is TRBD1 (5 bases). This CDR3 comprises 16 residues. Germline CDR1 reads SGDLS; CDR2 reads YYNGEE. CDR3 amino acids: CASSHRTDNFAYGFTF. The CDR3 coding sequence is TGTGCCAGCAGCCACCGGACGGACAATTTTGCCTATGGCTTCACCTTC.

This clonotype was counted ten times or more. This chain links TRBV4-1 with TRBJ2-3, with 11 nucleotides matching TRBD2. The CDR3 extends over 17 amino acids. Germline V gives CDR1 MGHRA, CDR2 YSYEKL. V trimming: 4 bases; J trimming: 5 bases; junction bases outside the gene matches: 11. CDR3 nucleotides: TGCGCCAGCAGCCCCGCTGCTCTAGCGGGAGGTGGAGATACGCAGTATTTT. Translation gives CASSPAALAGGGDTQYF.

The rearrangement links TRBV6-5 to TRBJ2-1; D remains unclear. CDR1 MNHEY and CDR2 SVGAGI come from the germline V gene. The CDR3 length is 14 residues. V was pared by 2 bases and J by 0 bases, with 5 bases between. The CDR3 loop reads CASSYQSSYNEQFF. The DNA of the CDR3 is TGTGCCAGCAGTTACCAGAGCTCCTACAATGAGCAGTTCTTC.

This clonotype was picked up many times. The chain has TRBV20-1 and TRBJ1-1; 10 bases are shared with TRBD1. This CDR3 is built from 14 residues. The V segment lost 1 base and the J segment 4 bases; nucleotides outside the gene matches: 3. Germline-derived CDR1 and CDR2 are DFQATT and SNEGSKA (reference sequence). The CDR3 DNA follows: TGCAGTGCTAGAGGGGACAGGGGAGGCACTGAAGCTTTCTTT. It encodes CSARGDRGGTEAFF.

This clonotype was found many times. This rearrangement joins TRBV28 to TRBJ1-1; D possibly corresponds to TRBD1 (5 bases). Trimming cost V 6 bases and J 1 base, with 15 bases left between them. CDR1 is MDHEN, CDR2 SYDVKM, per germline. This CDR3 region has 15 residues. The chain's CDR3 is CASRTSGGGNTEAFF. In nucleotides, the CDR3 is TGTGCCAGCAGGACATCCGGCGGGGGGAACACTGAAGCTTTCTTT.

This clonotype was seen ten or more times. The V call is TRBV29-1, the J call TRBJ2-3, with 7 bases fitting TRBD1. The trim removed 4 bases at V and 2 bases at J, leaving 3 bases unmatched. CDR3 size: 13 residues. In germline, CDR1 is SQVTM, CDR2 ANQGSEA. For the CDR3, the DNA is TGCAGCGTTGGACAGGGAGACACAGATACGCAGTATTTT. It codes for CSVGQGDTDTQYF.

This clonotype was detected many times. The chain uses TRBV18 and TRBJ1-1; D not resolved. The CDR3 has 14 residues. Germline CDR1 is KGHSH and CDR2 is LQKENI. V lost 2 bases to trimming and J lost 0 bases, with 7 bases between them. CDR3 DNA sequence: TGTGCCAGCTCACCAGTCCCGGTGAACACTGAAGCTTTCTTT. Translating gives CASSPVPVNTEAFF.

This clonotype has at least ten counts. The chain employs TRBV12-3 or TRBV12-4 and TRBJ2-2, with D perhaps matching TRBD2 (6 bases). This CDR3 contains 17 residues. The V end lost 3 bases, the J end lost 5 bases, and 19 bases lay between the germline ends. CDR3 in amino acids: CASSFFPRVRGTGELFF. In DNA, the CDR3 is TGTGCCAGCAGTTTTTTTCCCCGAGTACGGGGGACCGGGGAGCTGTTTTTT.

The table lists this clonotype with many counts. The rearrangement joins TRBV2 to TRBJ1-2; possible D gene TRBD1, 5 bases. V was trimmed by 3 bases and J by 0 bases, leaving 11 bases between them. The germline V gene has CDR1 SNHLY and CDR2 FYNNEI. The CDR3 spans 15 residues. The DNA for the CDR3 is TGTGCCAGCAGTGAGGGGCCGGGACCTAACTATGGCTACACCTTC. As protein: CASSEGPGPNYGYTF.

This clonotype was seen many times. J is TRBJ1-1 and V is TRBV29-1; 7 bases are shared with TRBD1. CDR1 and CDR2 (germline): SQVTM, ANQGSEA. V was clipped by 4 bases and J by 11 bases; unmatched bases: 13. The CDR3 is 13 amino acids. CDR3 nucleotide sequence: TGCAGCGTTGGAGGAGCAGGGGGTGTAGACGCTTTCTTT. Its translation: CSVGGAGGVDAFF. The whole variable domain, remainder taken from reference TRBV29-1 and TRBJ1-1, is SAVISQKPSRDICQRGTSLTIQCQVDSQVTMMFWYRQQPGQSLTLIATANQGSEATYESGFVIDKFPISRPNLTFSTLTVSNMSPEDSSIYLCSVGGAGGVDAFFGQGTRLTVV.

The rearrangement joins TRBV29-1 to TRBJ2-2; D is possibly TRBD1 (6 bases). This CDR3 contains 15 residues. Germline values: CDR1 SQVTM, CDR2 ANQGSEA. Trimming pared 7 bases from V and 4 bases from J, leaving 19 bases between. The CDR3 DNA reads as TGCAGCGCAGCAGGGCAGGGGACCGTCACCGGGGAGCTGTTTTTT. It codes for CSAAGQGTVTGELFF.

This clonotype was picked up many times. This rearrangement joins TRBV12-3 or TRBV12-4 to TRBJ1-6, with no clear D. The V end lost 6 bases, the J end lost 9 bases, and 15 bases lay between the germline ends. The CDR3 contains 14 residues. CDR3 nucleotides: TGTGCCAGCAGGGTAGACACCGGGGTTTCACCCCTCCACTTT. This encodes CASRVDTGVSPLHF.

This clonotype was picked up many times. The chain links TRBV4-3 to TRBJ1-6; 8 nucleotides line up with TRBD1. With V trimmed by 1 base and J by 9 bases, 8 bases remained unmatched. CDR1 and CDR2 (germline): LGHNA, YSLEER. This CDR3 contains 16 residues. CDR3 sequence reads: CASSQAGRQGRSPLHF. In nucleotides, the CDR3 is TGCGCCAGCAGCCAAGCAGGGCGACAGGGGCGTTCACCCCTCCACTTT.

This clonotype was recorded at least ten times. The chain links TRBV7-3 to TRBJ2-1; 8 bases align to TRBD1. Looked up from germline, CDR1 is SGHTA and CDR2 is FQGTGA. J gave up 5 bases and V 0 bases, and 0 bases lay outside the gene matches. The CDR3 runs to 14 residues. The CDR3 region is CASSLTTGDNEQFF. Written as DNA, the CDR3 is TGTGCCAGCAGCTTAACGACAGGGGACAATGAGCAGTTCTTC.

This clonotype was seen repeatedly, ten times or more. DNA for the CDR3: TGTGCCAGCAGCTGGACCGGGACAGGGGGCAATGAGCAGTTCTTC. It is translated as CASSWTGTGGNEQFF. J is TRBJ2-1 and V is TRBV5-8, with 11 bases lining up with TRBD1. Germline CDR1 is SGHTS and CDR2 is YDEGEE. CDR3 length: 15 amino acids. The V and J ends lost 3 bases and 6 bases, in that order; junction bases with no gene match: 5.

The sample holds a few counts of this clonotype. The chain couples TRBV4-2 to TRBJ1-6; D call uncertain. The CDR3 contains 14 residues. V shed 4 bases and J shed 10 bases, with 14 bases lying between them. Germline loops: CDR1 LGHNA, CDR2 YNFKEQ. In DNA form, the CDR3 reads TGTGCCAGCAGCCCCCGAGGGAATGAGTCACCCCTCCACTTT. Protein sequence: CASSPRGNESPLHF.

At least ten counts were recorded for this clonotype. The chain has TRBV5-1 and TRBJ2-1; the match to TRBD2 covers 9 bases. Germline trimming cut 3 bases from V and 11 bases from J; bases unmatched to any gene: 6. The CDR3 loop spans 13 amino acids. In germline, CDR1 is SGHRS, CDR2 YFSETQ. The CDR3: CASSSSGIRQQFF. Here the CDR3 DNA reads TGCGCCAGCAGCTCTAGCGGGATAAGACAGCAGTTCTTC. The variable domain in full, completed from reference TRBV5-1 and TRBJ2-1, reads KAGVTQTPRYLIKTRGQQVTLSCSPISGHRSVSWYQQTPGQGLQFLFEYFSETQRNKGNFPGRFSGRQFSNSRSEMNVSTLELGDSALYLCASSSSGIRQQFFGPGTRLTVL.

This clonotype was counted ten times or more. V is TRBV5-1 and J is TRBJ2-1; D might be TRBD1 (6 bases). Germline V lookup: CDR1 SGHRS, CDR2 YFSETQ. This CDR3 is built from 14 residues. V was cut by 6 bases and J by 6 bases, with 16 bases left in between. In DNA form, the CDR3 reads TGCGCCAGCACCCGACGGATCAGGGGCAATGAGCAGTTCTTC. Its translation is CASTRRIRGNEQFF.

The genes are TRBV12-3 or TRBV12-4 and TRBJ2-7; 7 positions match TRBD2. V lost 6 bases, J lost 4 bases, and 12 bases stayed unmatched. The CDR3 is made up of 15 amino acids. In DNA form, the CDR3 reads TGTGCCAGCAGCCTACGGGCGGGAGTCGTTTACGAGCAGTACTTC. Amino acid sequence: CASSLRAGVVYEQYF.

This clonotype was recorded many times. The chain is built from TRBV11-2 and TRBJ1-5; D is uncertain. Germline CDR1 reads SGHAT; CDR2 reads FQNNGV. The V gene lost 5 bases and the J gene lost 3 bases, with 17 bases spanning the gap. The CDR3 loop spans 16 amino acids. The CDR3 here is CASSQSSGFPNQPQHF. The CDR3 DNA follows: TGTGCCAGCAGCCAGTCAAGCGGGTTTCCCAATCAGCCCCAGCATTTT. Using reference TRBV11-2 and TRBJ1-5 for the parts outside the CDR3, the full variable domain is EAGVAQSPRYKIIEKRQSVAFWCNPISGHATLYWYQQILGQGPKLLIQFQNNGVVDDSQLPKDRFSAERLKGVDSTLKIQPAKLEDSAVYLCASSQSSGFPNQPQHFGDGTRLSIL.

This clonotype appeared many times. The rearrangement uses TRBV28 and TRBJ1-5; D call uncertain. V was trimmed by 10 bases and J by 0 bases, leaving 16 bases between them. The CDR3 runs 15 residues. Germline lookup yields CDR1 MDHEN and CDR2 SYDVKM. The CDR3 sequence: CATNRHTNSNQPQHF. In DNA, the CDR3 is TGTGCCACCAATAGACATACCAATAGCAATCAGCCCCAGCATTTT.

This clonotype showed up many times. The V gene is TRBV12-3 or TRBV12-4, the J gene TRBJ1-4; D unresolved. This CDR3 comprises 13 residues. V dropped 4 bases and J dropped 11 bases, with 14 bases sitting between them. In nucleotides, the CDR3 is TGTGCCAGCAGTTCGGACGATATGCGGAAACTGTTTTTT. Encoded protein: CASSSDDMRKLFF.

Concerning this clonotype: A read error may explain this, as a much larger clone is one base away. This chain connects TRBV7-9 to TRBJ1-2; D is unclear. The CDR3 is 17 residues long. CDR1 is SEHNR, CDR2 FQNEAQ, per germline (reference sequence). The CDR3 loop is CVSRSTGRSLANYGYTF. The CDR3 region has the DNA TGTGTCAGCAGATCGACCGGGAGATCTTTAGCTAACTATGGCTACACCTTC.

This clonotype occurred many times. This chain links TRBV14 with TRBJ2-7, with 8 bases matching TRBD2. J lost 7 bases, V lost 0 bases, and 5 bases had no gene match. The CDR3 has 14 amino acids. Per the germline V gene, CDR1 is SGHDN and CDR2 is FVKESK. As DNA, the CDR3 is TGTGCCAGCAGCCAAGAGCGGGGGGCGGAAGAGCAGTACTTC. Encoded protein: CASSQERGAEEQYF.

This clonotype was seen at least ten times. The rearrangement links TRBV5-1 to TRBJ2-1; 9 positions agree with TRBD2. This CDR3 is built from 16 residues. Germline values: CDR1 SGHRS, CDR2 YFSETQ. V trimming: 0 bases; J trimming: 7 bases; junction bases outside the gene matches: 8. Here the CDR3 DNA reads TGCGCCAGCAGCTTGGTCCCTAGCGGGACGAGGAATGAGCAGTTCTTC. This encodes CASSLVPSGTRNEQFF.

This clonotype occurred many times. This chain connects TRBV9 to TRBJ2-5, with TRBD2 matching over 8 bases. V dropped 2 bases and J dropped 5; count of bases not matched to a gene: 5. CDR3 length: 14 residues. CDR1 and CDR2 from the germline V gene are SGDLS and YYNGEE. CDR3 sequence (DNA): TGTGCCAGCAGCGTCGGTCGGGAGGGGGAGACCCAGTACTTC. Translation gives CASSVGREGETQYF.

This clonotype was recorded at least ten times. The V and J genes are TRBV12-3 or TRBV12-4 and TRBJ2-2; TRBD1 is a possible D gene (6 bases). This CDR3 is 15 amino acids long. Trimming pared 6 bases from V and 0 bases from J, leaving 11 bases between. The CDR3 DNA sequence: TGTGCCAGCAGCCCCCAGGGGACGAACACCGGGGAGCTGTTTTTT. Its translation is CASSPQGTNTGELFF.

This chain links TRBV20-1 with TRBJ2-5, with TRBD2 as a possible D gene (6 bases). V gave up 1 base and J gave up 1 base, with 10 bases separating them. CDR3 size: 14 residues. Germline V gives CDR1 DFQATT, CDR2 SNEGSKA (reference sequence). CDR3 DNA: TGCAGTGCTAGAGCATCGACTAGCCAAGAGACCCAGTACTTC. As protein: CSARASTSQETQYF.

In this sample, this clonotype turned up many times. This chain uses TRBV20-1 with TRBJ2-2, with 14 bases lining up with TRBD2. The CDR3 is 16 residues long. The junction had 7 bases not matched to a gene; V was cut back by 4 bases and J by 6 bases. Germline values: CDR1 DFQATT, CDR2 SNEGSKA (reference sequence). CDR3 nucleotides: TGCAGTGCTACCGGGACTAGCGGGAGCGCCCCCGGGGAGCTGTTTTTT. Translating gives CSATGTSGSAPGELFF.

V is TRBV3-1 and J is TRBJ2-7; tentatively, D is TRBD2 (5 bases). The CDR3 extends over 16 amino acids. Germline-derived CDR1 and CDR2 are LGHDT and YNNKEL (reference sequence). V was cut by 2 bases and J by 0 bases, with 14 bases left in between. The CDR3 DNA reads TGTGCCAGCAGCCAAACCGCGGGTTCGTCCTCCTACGAGCAGTACTTC. Translated: CASSQTAGSSSYEQYF.

The table lists this clonotype with many counts. The rearrangement joins TRBV7-2 to TRBJ1-5; D is perhaps TRBD1 (5 bases). Germline V lookup: CDR1 SGHTA, CDR2 FQGNSA. V lost 3 bases, J lost 4 bases, and 10 bases lay in between. This CDR3 has 14 amino acids. For the CDR3, the DNA is TGTGCCAGCAGCTTGATGCAGGGAAATCAGCCCCAGCATTTT. Its protein product is CASSLMQGNQPQHF.